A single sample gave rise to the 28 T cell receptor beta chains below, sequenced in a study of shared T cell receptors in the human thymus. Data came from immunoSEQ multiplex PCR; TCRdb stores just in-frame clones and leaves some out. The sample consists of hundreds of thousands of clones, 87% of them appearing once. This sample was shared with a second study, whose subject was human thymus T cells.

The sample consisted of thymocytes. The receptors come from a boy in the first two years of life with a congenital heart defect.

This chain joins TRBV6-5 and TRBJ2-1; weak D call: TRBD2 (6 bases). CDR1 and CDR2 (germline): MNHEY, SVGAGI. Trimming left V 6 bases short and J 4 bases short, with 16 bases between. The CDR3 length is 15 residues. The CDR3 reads CASSGGGTRYNEQFF. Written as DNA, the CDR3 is TGTGCCAGCAGCGGTGGCGGGACCAGATACAATGAGCAGTTCTTC.

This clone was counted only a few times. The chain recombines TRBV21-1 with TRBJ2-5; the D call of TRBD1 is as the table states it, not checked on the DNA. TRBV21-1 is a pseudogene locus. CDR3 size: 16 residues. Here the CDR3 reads CASSQREAGGTETQYF. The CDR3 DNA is TGTGCCAGCAGCCAAAGGGAGGCAGGGGGCACGGAGACCCAGTACTTC.

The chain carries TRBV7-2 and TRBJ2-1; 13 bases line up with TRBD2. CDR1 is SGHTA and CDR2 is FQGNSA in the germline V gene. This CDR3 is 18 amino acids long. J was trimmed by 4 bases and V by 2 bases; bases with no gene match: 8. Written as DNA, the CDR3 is TGTGCCAGCAGCTTACGACTAGCGGGAGGTTACTGGTACAATGAGCAGTTCTTC. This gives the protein CASSLRLAGGYWYNEQFF.

In nucleotides, the CDR3 is TGTGCCAGCAGTTTTGAGGGGGAGTTCCAGGACAAATGGAACACTGAAGCTTTCTTT. Amino acids: CASSFEGEFQDKWNTEAFF. The gene calls are TRBV28 and TRBJ1-1, with a tentative D call TRBD1 (6 bases). V lost 3 bases to trimming and J lost 1 base, with 24 bases between them. This CDR3 comprises 19 residues. Germline V gene data show CDR1 as MDHEN and CDR2 as SYDVKM.

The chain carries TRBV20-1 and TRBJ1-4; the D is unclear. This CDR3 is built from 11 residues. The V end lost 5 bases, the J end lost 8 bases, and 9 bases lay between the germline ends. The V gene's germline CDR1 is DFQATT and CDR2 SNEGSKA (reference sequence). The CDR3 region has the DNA TGCAGTGCTGTGACTGAAGAAAAACTGTTTTTT. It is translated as CSAVTEEKLFF.

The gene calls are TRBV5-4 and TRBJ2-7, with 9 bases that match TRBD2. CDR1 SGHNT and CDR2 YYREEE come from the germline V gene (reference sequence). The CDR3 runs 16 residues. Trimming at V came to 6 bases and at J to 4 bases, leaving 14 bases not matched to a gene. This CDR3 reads CASTDLGSGRFYEQYF. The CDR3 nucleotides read TGTGCCAGCACCGACCTTGGTAGCGGGAGATTTTACGAGCAGTACTTC. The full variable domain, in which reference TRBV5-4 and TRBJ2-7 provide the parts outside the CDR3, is ETGVTQSPTHLIKTRGQQVTLRCSSQSGHNTVSWYQQALGQGPQFIFQYYREEENGRGNFPPRFSGLQFPNYSSELNVNALELDDSALYLCASTDLGSGRFYEQYFGPGTRLTVT.

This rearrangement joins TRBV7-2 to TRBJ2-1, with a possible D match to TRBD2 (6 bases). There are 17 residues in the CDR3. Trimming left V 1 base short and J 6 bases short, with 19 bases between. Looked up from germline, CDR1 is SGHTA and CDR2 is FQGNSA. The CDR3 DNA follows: TGTGCCAGCAGCTTAGAAAGGTCCGTCTCAGCGGGCAATGAGCAGTTCTTC. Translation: CASSLERSVSAGNEQFF.

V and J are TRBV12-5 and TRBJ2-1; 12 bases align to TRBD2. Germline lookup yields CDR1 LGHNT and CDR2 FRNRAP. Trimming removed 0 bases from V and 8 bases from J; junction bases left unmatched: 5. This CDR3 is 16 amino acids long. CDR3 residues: CASGLVASGRVYEQFF. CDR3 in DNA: TGTGCTAGTGGTTTGGTGGCTAGCGGGAGGGTGTATGAGCAGTTCTTC.

For the CDR3, the DNA is TGTGCCAGCAGCGTATCGGGCCCCCTAAGCGGGAATGAGCAGTTCTTC. Translating gives CASSVSGPLSGNEQFF. This chain links TRBV9 with TRBJ2-1; D may be TRBD2 (6 bases). Germline V gene data show CDR1 as SGDLS and CDR2 as YYNGEE. The CDR3 covers 16 residues. Trimming took 1 base from V and 7 from J, leaving 18 bases between them.

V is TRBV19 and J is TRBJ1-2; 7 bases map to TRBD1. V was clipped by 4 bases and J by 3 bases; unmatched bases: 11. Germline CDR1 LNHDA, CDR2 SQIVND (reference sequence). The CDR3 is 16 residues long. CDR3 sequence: CASSTGLTGRHYGYTF. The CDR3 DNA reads TGTGCCAGTAGTACTGGACTGACAGGGAGGCACTATGGCTACACCTTC.

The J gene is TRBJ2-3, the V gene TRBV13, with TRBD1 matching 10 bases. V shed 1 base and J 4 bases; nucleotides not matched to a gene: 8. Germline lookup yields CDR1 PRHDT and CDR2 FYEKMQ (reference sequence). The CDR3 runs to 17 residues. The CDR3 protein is CASSLVPTGGLADTQYF. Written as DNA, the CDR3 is TGTGCCAGCAGCTTAGTTCCGACAGGGGGCCTAGCAGATACGCAGTATTTT.

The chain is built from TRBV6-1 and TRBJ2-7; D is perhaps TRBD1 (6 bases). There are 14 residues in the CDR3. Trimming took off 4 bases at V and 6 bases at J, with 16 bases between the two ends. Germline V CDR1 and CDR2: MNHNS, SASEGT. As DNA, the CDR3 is TGTGCCAGCAGTGGTTCACAGGGAAGGTGCGAGCAGTACTTC. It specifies CASSGSQGRCEQYF.

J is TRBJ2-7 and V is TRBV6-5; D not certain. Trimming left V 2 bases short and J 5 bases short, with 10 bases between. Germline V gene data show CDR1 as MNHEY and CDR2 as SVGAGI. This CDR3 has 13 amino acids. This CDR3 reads CASSYLRQDEQYF. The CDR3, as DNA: TGTGCCAGCAGTTACCTGCGACAAGACGAGCAGTACTTC.

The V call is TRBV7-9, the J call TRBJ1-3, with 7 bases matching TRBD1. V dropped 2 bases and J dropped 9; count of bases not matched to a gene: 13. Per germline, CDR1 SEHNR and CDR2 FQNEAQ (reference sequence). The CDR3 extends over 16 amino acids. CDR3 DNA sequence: TGTGCCAGCAGCTTACCTGACAGGGAAAGGTTAAGCACCATATATTTT. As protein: CASSLPDRERLSTIYF.

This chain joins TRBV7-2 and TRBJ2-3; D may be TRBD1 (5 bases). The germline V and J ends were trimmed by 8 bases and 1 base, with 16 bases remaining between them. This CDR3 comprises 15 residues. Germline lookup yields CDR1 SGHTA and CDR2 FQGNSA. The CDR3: CASQQGAERTDTQYF. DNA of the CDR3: TGTGCCAGCCAGCAAGGGGCAGAGCGCACAGATACGCAGTATTTT.

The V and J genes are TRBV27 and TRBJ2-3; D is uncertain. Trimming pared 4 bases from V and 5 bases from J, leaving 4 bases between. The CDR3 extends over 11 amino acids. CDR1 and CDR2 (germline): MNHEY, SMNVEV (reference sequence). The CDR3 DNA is TGTGCCAGCAGTTGCGGAGATACGCAGTATTTT. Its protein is CASSCGDTQYF.

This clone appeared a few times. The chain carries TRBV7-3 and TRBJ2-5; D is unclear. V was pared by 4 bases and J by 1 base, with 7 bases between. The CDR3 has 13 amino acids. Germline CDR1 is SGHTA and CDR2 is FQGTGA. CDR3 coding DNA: TGTGCCAGCAGCTCTAGTGGCCAAGAGACCCAGTACTTC. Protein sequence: CASSSSGQETQYF.

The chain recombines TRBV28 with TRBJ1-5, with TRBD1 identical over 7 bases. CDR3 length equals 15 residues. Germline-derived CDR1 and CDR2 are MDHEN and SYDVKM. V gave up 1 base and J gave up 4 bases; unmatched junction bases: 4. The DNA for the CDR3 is TGTGCCAGCAGTTTATCCAGGGGGTTAAATCAGCCCCAGCATTTT. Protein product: CASSLSRGLNQPQHF.

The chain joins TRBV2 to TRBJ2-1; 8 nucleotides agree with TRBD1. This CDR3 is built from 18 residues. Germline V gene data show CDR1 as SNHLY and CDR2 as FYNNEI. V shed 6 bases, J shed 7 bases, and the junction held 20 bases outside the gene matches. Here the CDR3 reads CASSTNYYDRGSFNEQFF. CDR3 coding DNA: TGTGCCAGCAGCACCAACTACTACGACAGGGGAAGTTTTAATGAGCAGTTCTTC.

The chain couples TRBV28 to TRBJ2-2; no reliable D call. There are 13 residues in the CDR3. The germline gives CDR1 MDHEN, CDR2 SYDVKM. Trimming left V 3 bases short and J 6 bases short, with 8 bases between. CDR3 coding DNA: TGTGCCAGCAGTTTCTGTCACTCCGGGGAGCTGTTTTTT. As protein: CASSFCHSGELFF.

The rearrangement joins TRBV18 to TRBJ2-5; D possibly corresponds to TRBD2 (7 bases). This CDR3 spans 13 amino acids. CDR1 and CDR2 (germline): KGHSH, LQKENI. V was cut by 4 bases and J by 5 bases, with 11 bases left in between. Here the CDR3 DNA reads TGTGCCAGCTCACAGGGGGGGACGGAGACCCAGTACTTC. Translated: CASSQGGTETQYF.

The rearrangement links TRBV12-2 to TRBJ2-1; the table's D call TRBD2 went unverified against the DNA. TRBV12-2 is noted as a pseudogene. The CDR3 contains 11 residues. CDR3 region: CASRPPDEQFF. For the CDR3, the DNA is TGTGCAAGTCGCCCCCCCGATGAGCAGTTCTTC.

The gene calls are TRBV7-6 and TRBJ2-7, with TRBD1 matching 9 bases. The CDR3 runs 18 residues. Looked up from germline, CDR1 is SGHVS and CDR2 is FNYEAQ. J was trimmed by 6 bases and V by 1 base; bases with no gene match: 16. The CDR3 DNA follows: TGTGCCAGCAGCTTAGAAGATCACGGGGGACAGGGTAATTTCGAGCAGTACTTC. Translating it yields CASSLEDHGGQGNFEQYF.

This chain's CDR3 is CASSITGDHGYTF. The CDR3 DNA follows: TGTGCCAGCAGCATCACAGGGGATCATGGCTACACCTTC. This chain links TRBV7-9 with TRBJ1-2, with 7 nucleotides matching TRBD1. Germline CDR1 and CDR2: SEHNR and FQNEAQ (reference sequence). This CDR3 region has 13 residues. J gave up 6 bases and V 5 bases, and 6 bases lay outside the gene matches.

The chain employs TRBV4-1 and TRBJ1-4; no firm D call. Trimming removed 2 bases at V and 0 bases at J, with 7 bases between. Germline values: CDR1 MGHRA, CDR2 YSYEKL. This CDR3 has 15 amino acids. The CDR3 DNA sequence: TGCGCCAGCAGCCAACTGTCGGCAACTAATGAAAAACTGTTTTTT. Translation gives CASSQLSATNEKLFF.

CDR3 amino acids: CASSRPPGQGYGYTF. CDR3 DNA sequence: TGTGCCAGCAGCCGCCCTCCGGGACAGGGTTATGGCTACACCTTC. The chain has TRBV28 and TRBJ1-2, with 9 bases matching TRBD1. Germline V gene lookup returns CDR1 MDHEN and CDR2 SYDVKM. V gave up 6 bases and J gave up 5 bases; unmatched junction bases: 10. The CDR3 totals 15 residues.

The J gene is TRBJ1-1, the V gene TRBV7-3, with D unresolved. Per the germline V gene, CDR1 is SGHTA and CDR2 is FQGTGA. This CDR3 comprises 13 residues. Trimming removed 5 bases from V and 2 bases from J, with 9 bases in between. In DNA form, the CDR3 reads TGTGCCAGCAGCAAAGAGGGTAACACTGAAGCTTTCTTT. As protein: CASSKEGNTEAFF.

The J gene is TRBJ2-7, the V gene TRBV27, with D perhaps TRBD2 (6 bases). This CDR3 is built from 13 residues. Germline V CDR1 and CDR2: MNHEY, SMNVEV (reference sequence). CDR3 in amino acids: CDPPGVGAYEQYF. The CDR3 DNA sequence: TGTGATCCACCGGGGGTGGGGGCCTACGAGCAGTACTTC.